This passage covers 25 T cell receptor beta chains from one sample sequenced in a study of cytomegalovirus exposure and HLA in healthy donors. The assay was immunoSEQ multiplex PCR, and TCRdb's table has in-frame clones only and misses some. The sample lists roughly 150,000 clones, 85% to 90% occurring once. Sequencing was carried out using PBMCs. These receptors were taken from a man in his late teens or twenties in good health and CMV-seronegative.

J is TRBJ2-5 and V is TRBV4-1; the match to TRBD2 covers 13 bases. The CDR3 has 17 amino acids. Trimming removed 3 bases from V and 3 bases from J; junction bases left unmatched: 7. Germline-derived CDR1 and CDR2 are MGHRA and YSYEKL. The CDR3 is CASSQGDGLAGEETQYF. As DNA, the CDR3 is TGCGCCAGCAGCCAGGGCGACGGACTAGCGGGAGAAGAGACCCAGTACTTC.

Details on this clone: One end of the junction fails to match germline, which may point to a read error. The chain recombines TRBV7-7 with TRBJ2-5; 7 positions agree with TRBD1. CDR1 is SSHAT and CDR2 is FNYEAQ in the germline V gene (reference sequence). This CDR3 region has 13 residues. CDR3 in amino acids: CASSADRSETQYF. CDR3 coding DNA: TGTGCTAGCAGCGCGGACAGGTCAGAGACCCAGTACTTC.

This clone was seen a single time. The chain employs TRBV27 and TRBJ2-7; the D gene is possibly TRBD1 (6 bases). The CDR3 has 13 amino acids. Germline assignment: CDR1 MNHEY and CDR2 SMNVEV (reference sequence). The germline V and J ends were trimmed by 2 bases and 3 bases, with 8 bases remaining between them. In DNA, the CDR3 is TGTGCCAGCAGTTTAACAGGGAACTACGAGCAGTACGTC. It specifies CASSLTGNYEQYV.

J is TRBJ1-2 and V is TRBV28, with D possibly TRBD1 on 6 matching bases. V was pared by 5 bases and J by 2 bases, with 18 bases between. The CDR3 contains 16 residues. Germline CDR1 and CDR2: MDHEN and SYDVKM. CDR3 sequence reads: CASSDPSWGPNYGYTF. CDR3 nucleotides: TGTGCCAGCAGTGACCCCTCGTGGGGGCCAAACTATGGCTACACCTTC.

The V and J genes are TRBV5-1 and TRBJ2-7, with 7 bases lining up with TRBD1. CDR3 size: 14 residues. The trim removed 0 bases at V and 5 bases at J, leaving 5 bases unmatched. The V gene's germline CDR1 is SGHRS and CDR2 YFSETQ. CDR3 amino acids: CASSLGTGDDEQYF. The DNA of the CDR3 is TGCGCCAGCAGCTTGGGGACAGGTGACGACGAGCAGTACTTC.

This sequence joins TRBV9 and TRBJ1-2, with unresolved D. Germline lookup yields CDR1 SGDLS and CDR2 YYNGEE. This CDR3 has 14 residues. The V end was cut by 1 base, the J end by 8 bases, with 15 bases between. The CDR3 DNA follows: TGTGCCAGCAGCGTAAGAAATCGAGGGAACGGCTACACCTTC. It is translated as CASSVRNRGNGYTF. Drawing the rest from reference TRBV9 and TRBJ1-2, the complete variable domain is DSGVTQTPKHLITATGQRVTLRCSPRSGDLSVYWYQQSLDQGLQFLIQYYNGEERAKGNILERFSAQQFPDLHSELNLSSLELGDSALYFCASSVRNRGNGYTFGSGTRLTVV.

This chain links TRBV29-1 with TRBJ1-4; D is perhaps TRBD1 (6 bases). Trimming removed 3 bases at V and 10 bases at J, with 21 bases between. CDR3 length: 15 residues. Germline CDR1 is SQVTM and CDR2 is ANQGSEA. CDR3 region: CSVEDSRVPERKLFF. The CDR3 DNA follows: TGCAGCGTTGAGGACAGCCGAGTACCAGAGAGAAAACTGTTTTTT.

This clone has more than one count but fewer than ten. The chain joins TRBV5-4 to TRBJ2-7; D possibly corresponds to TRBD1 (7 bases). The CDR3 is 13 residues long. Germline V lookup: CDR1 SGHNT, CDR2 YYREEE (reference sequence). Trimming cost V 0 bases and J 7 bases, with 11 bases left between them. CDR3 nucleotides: TGTGCCAGCAGCTTGGACAGGGGAGGAGAGCAGTACGTC. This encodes CASSLDRGGEQYV.

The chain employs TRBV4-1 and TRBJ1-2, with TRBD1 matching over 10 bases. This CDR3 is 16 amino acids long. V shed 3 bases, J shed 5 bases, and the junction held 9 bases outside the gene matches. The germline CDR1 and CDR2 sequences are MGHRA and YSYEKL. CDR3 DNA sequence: TGCGCCAGCAGCCAGGGGGGGACAGGGGTTTGGTATGGCTACACCTTC. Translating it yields CASSQGGTGVWYGYTF.

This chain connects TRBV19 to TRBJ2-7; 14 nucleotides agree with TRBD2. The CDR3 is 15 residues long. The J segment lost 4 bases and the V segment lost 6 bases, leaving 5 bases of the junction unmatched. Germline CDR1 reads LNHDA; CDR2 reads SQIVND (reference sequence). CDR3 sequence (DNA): TGTGCCAGTAGCCTCGGACTAGCGGGAGGTTACGAGCAGTACTTC. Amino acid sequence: CASSLGLAGGYEQYF. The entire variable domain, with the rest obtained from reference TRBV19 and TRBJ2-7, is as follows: DGGITQSPKYLFRKEGQNVTLSCEQNLNHDAMYWYRQDPGQGLRLIYYSQIVNDFQKGDIAEGYSVSREKKESFPLTVTSAQKNPTAFYLCASSLGLAGGYEQYFGPGTRLTVT.

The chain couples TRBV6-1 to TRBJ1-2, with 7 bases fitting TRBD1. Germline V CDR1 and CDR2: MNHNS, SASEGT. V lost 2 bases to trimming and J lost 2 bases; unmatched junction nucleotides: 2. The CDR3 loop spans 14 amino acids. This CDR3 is CASSESGQNYGYTF. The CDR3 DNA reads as TGTGCCAGCAGTGAATCGGGACAGAACTATGGCTACACCTTC.

Written as DNA, the CDR3 is TGTGCCAGCAGCTTAGGGACAGGGAATTCCCCCATATATGGCTACACCTTC. Its translation is CASSLGTGNSPIYGYTF. This chain links TRBV11-2 with TRBJ1-2; 8 positions match TRBD1. After removal of 1 base from V and 5 bases from J, the junction contained 12 bases not matched to a gene. The CDR3 consists of 17 residues. Germline V gene data show CDR1 as SGHAT and CDR2 as FQNNGV.

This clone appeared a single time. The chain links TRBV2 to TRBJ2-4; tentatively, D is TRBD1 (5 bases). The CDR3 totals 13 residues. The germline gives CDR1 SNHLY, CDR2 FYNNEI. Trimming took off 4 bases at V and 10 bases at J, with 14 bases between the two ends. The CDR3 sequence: CASSVPGNTIQYF. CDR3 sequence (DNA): TGTGCCAGCAGTGTTCCAGGGAATACAATTCAGTACTTC.

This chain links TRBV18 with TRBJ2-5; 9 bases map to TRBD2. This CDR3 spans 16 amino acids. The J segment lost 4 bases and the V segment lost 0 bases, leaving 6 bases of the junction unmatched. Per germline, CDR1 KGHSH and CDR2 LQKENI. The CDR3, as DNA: TGTGCCAGCTCACCACCGGCGGGAGGGCCCGGAGAGACCCAGTACTTC. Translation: CASSPPAGGPGETQYF.

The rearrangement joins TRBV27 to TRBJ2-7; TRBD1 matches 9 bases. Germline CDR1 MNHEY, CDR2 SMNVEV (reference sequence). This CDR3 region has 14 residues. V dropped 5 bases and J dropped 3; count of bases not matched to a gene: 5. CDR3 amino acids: CASSRGTGYYEQYV. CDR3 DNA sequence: TGTGCCAGCAGTCGAGGGACAGGGTACTACGAGCAGTACGTC.

CDR3 in DNA: TGTGCCACTCTACTAGCGAGGGCTGGAGAGACCCAGTACTTC. Amino acids: CATLLARAGETQYF. The chain has TRBV2 and TRBJ2-5; 7 nucleotides agree with TRBD2. Germline lookup yields CDR1 SNHLY and CDR2 FYNNEI. The CDR3 sequence is 14 residues long. Unmatched junction bases numbered 12, after V lost 10 bases and J lost 4 bases.

CDR3 DNA: TGTGCCAGCAGCCAAAGGACAGGAGAAAGCTATGGCTACACCTTC. It specifies CASSQRTGESYGYTF. The chain combines TRBV14 with TRBJ1-2, with 7 nucleotides matching TRBD1. Germline V gene sequence: CDR1 SGHDN, CDR2 FVKESK. This CDR3 has 15 residues. J was trimmed by 4 bases and V by 2 bases; bases with no gene match: 7.

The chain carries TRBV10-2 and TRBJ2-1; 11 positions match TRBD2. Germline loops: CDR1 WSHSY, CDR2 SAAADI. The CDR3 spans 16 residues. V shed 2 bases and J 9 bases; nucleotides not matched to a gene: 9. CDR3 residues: CASSEGATSGVGEQFF. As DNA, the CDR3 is TGCGCCAGCAGTGAGGGTGCGACTAGCGGGGTAGGTGAGCAGTTCTTC.

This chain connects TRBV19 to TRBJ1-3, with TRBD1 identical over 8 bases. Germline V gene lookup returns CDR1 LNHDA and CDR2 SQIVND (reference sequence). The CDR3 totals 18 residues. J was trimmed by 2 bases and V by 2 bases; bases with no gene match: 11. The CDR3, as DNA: TGTGCCAGTAGTATACGCTCCGGGACAGGACGCGCTGGAAACACCATATATTTT. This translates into CASSIRSGTGRAGNTIYF.

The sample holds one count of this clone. CDR3 loop: CASSQAPAGRTDTQYF. The CDR3 region has the DNA TGTGCCAGCAGCCAAGCTCCAGCGGGGCGCACAGATACGCAGTATTTT. V and J are TRBV4-2 and TRBJ2-3; 7 nucleotides align to TRBD2. The germline V gene has CDR1 LGHNA and CDR2 YNFKEQ. The CDR3 extends over 16 amino acids. The ends lost 1 base at V and 1 base at J; junction bases unmatched: 5.

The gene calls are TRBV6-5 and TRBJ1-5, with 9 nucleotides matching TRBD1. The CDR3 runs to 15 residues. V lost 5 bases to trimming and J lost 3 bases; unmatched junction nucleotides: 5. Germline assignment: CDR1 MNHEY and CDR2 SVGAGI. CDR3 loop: CASSPGTGFNQPQHF. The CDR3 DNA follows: TGTGCCAGCAGTCCCGGGACAGGGTTCAATCAGCCCCAGCATTTT.

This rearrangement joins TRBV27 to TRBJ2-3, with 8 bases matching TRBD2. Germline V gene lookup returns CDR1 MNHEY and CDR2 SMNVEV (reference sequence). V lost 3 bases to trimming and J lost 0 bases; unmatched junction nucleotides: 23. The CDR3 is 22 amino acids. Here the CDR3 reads CASSFTHPLAEGPPISTDTQYF. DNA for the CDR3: TGTGCCAGCAGTTTCACTCACCCACTAGCGGAGGGGCCCCCGATAAGCACAGATACGCAGTATTTT.

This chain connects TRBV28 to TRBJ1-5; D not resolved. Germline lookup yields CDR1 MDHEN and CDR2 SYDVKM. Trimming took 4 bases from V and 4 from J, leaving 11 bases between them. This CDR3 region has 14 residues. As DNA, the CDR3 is TGTGCCAGCAGTTGGATTGACGGGAATCAGCCCCAGCATTTT. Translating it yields CASSWIDGNQPQHF.

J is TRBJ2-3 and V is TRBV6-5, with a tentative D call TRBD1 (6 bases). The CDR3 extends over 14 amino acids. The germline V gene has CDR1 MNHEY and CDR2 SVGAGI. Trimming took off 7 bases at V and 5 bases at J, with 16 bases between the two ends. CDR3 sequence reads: CASTAGVFRDTQYF. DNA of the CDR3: TGTGCCAGCACTGCAGGGGTTTTCAGAGATACGCAGTATTTT.

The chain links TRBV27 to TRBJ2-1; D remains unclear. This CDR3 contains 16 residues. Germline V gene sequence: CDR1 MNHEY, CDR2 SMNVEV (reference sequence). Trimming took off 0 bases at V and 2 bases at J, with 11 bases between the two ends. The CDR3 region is CASSLSIGVPYNEQFF. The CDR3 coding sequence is TGTGCCAGCAGTTTATCGATCGGAGTTCCCTACAATGAGCAGTTCTTC.